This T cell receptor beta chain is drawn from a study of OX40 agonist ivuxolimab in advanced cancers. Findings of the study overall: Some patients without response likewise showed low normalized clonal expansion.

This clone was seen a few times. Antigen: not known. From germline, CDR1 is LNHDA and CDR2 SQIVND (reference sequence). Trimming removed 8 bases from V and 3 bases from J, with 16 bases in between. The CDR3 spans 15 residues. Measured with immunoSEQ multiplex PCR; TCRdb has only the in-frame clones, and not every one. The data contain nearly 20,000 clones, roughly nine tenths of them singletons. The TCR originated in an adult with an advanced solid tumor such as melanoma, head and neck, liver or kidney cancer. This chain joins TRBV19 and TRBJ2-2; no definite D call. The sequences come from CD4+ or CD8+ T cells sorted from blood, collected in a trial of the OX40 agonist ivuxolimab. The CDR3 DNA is TGTGCCAGTCAGGCGGTGGGTATCCACACCGGGGAGCTGTTTTTT. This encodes CASQAVGIHTGELFF.